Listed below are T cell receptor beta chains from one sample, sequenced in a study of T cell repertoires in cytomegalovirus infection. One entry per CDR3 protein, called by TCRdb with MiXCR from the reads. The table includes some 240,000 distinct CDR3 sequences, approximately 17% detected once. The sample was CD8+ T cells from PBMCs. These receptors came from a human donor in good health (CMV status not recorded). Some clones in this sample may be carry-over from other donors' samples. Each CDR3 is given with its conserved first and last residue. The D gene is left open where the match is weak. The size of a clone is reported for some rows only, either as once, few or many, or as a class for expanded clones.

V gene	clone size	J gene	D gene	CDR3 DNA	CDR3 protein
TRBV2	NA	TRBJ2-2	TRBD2	TGTGCCAGCAGTACGACTAGCGGGGGGGTATGGACCGGGGAGCTGTTTTTT	CASSTTSGGVWTGELFF
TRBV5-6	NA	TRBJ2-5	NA	TGTGCCAGCAGCTTGGGGTTCCAAGAGACCCAGTACTTC	CASSLGFQETQYF
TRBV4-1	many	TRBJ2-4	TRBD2	TGCGCCAGCAGCCCGTTAGCGGGGGGGCCGGATCACGACATTCAGTACTTC	CASSPLAGGPDHDIQYF
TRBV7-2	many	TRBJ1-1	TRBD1	TGTGCCAGCAGCTCCGGGACAGGGGGAGTTCTCACTGAAGCTTTCTTT	CASSSGTGGVLTEAFF
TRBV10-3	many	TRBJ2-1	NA	TGTGCCATCAGTGAGTCCTATGACAGAACCAATGAGCAGTTCTTC	CAISESYDRTNEQFF
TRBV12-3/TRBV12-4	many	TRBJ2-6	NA	TGTGCCAGCAGTCCGGGCTCTGGGGCCAACGTCCTGACTTTC	CASSPGSGANVLTF
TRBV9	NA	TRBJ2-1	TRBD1	TGTGCCAGCAGCTACGGGACAGATGAGCAGTTCTTC	CASSYGTDEQFF
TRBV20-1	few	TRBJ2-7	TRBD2	TGCAGTGCTGATTCTCAAGGGCTAGCGGGGGGTAGATCCTACGAGCAGTACTTC	CSADSQGLAGGRSYEQYF
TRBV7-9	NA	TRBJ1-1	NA	TGTGCCAGCAGCTTATCCTTCACTGAAGCTTTCTTT	CASSLSFTEAFF
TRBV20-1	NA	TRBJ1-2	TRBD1	TGCAGTGCTAGAGATATTCAGGGGGCACTATATGGCTACACCTTC	CSARDIQGALYGYTF
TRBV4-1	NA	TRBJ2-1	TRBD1	TGCGCCAGCAGCCCAGGGGACAGGGGCCTCGTTCATGAGCAGTTCTTC	CASSPGDRGLVHEQFF
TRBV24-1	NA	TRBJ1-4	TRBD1	TGTGCCTCGCCGGGACAGGGGTGGTGTATTGAAAAACTGTTTTTT	CASPGQGWCIEKLFF
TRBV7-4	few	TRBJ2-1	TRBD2	TGTGCCAGCAGCCGTGTAGGGACTAGCGGGGCCTCCTACAATGAGCAGTTCTTC	CASSRVGTSGASYNEQFF
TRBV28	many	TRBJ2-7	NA	TGTGCCAGCAGGGGGGACCGAGCCTACGAGCAGTACTTC	CASRGDRAYEQYF
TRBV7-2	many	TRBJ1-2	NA	TGTGCCAGCAGCTTAGGACATGGGGGAGATGGCTACACCTTC	CASSLGHGGDGYTF
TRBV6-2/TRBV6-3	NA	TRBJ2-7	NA	TGTGCCAGCAGTCTGACCTCCGACATTTCATCCTACGAGCAGTACTTC	CASSLTSDISSYEQYF
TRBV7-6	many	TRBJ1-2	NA	TGTGCCAGCAGCTTAGGGGACACCTATGGCTACACCTTC	CASSLGDTYGYTF
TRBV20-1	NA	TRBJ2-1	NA	TGCAGTGCTAGATGGACACTTCAGAGCTCCTACAATGAGCAGTTCTTC	CSARWTLQSSYNEQFF
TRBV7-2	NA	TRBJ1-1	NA	TGTGCCAGCAGCCCATATGGGGGGGGGTGGTATGGGGCTTTCTTT	CASSPYGGGWYGAFF
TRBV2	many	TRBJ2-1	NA	TGTGCCAGCAGTAGTGGGATGGATGAGCAGTTCTTC	CASSSGMDEQFF
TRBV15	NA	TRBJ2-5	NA	TGTGCCACCAGCAGAGAGGACTCAAGGCAAGAGACCCAGTACTTC	CATSREDSRQETQYF
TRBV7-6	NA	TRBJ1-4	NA	TGTGCCAGCAGCTTATCCGGGAGGTGGGAAAAACTGTTTTTT	CASSLSGRWEKLFF
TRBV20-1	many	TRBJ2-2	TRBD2	TGCAGTGCTAGAGATTGGAGCGGGGGGGCCACCGGGGAGCTGTTTTTT	CSARDWSGGATGELFF
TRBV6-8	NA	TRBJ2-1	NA	TGTGCCAGCAGCTTAGGAGGGATCAATGAGCAGTTCTTC	CASSLGGINEQFF
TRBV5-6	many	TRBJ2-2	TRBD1	TGTGCCAGCAGCTTGGGGGACAGGGGGCTCTACACCGGGGAGCTGTTTTTT	CASSLGDRGLYTGELFF
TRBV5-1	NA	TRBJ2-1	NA	TGCGCCAGCAGCTTGGAACGCGGTACATTCTCCTACAATGAGCAGTTCTTC	CASSLERGTFSYNEQFF
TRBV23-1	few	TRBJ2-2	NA	TGCGCCAGCAGTCAATCGAGGGACGGAACTCAGAACACCGGGGAGCTGTTTTTT	CASSQSRDGTQNTGELFF
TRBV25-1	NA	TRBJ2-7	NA	TGTGCCAGCAGTGAAGGCCGGCAGGGAACCTACGAGCAGTACTTC	CASSEGRQGTYEQYF
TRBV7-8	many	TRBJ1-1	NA	TGTGCCAGCAGCTTACCGGGGCGGGCTGAAGCTTTCTTT	CASSLPGRAEAFF
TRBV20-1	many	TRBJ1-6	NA	TGCAGTCCCCGACAGATCTCCTATAATTCACCCCTCCACTTT	CSPRQISYNSPLHF
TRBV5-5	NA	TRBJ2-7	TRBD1	TGTGCCAGCAGCTACCCCTTAGGGACAGGCGCCTACGAGCAGTACTTC	CASSYPLGTGAYEQYF
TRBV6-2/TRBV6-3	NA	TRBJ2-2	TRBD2	TGTGCCAGCAGTTACTTCGGACTAGCGGGGGGGCGAGCCGGGGAGCTGTTTTTT	CASSYFGLAGGRAGELFF
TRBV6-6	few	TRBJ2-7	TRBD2	TGTGCCAGCAGTTACTACGGGACTAGCTACGAGCAGTACTTC	CASSYYGTSYEQYF
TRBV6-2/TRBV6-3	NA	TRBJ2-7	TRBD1	TGTGCCAGCAGTTACCGCACAGGGGACGAGCAGTACTTC	CASSYRTGDEQYF
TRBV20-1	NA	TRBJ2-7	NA	TGCAGTGCACCTTACGGGGGCCTCTACGAGCAGTACTTC	CSAPYGGLYEQYF
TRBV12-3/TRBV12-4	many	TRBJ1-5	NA	TGTGCCAGCAGTTTCCGAGTTTTGGCATGGGATAATCAGCCCCAGCATTTT	CASSFRVLAWDNQPQHF
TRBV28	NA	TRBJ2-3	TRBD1	TGTGCCAGCAGCGCGACCCAAATGAGACAGGGGGTCATCACAGATACGCAGTATTTT	CASSATQMRQGVITDTQYF
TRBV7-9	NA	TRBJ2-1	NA	TGTGCCAGCGAAGGGGATAGGTCGTACTATGAGCAGTTCTTC	CASEGDRSYYEQFF
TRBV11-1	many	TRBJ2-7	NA	TGTGCCAGCAGCAAGACAGATACCTACGAGCAGTACTTC	CASSKTDTYEQYF
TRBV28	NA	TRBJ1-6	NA	TGTGCCAGCAGTTTACCAGGGTGGGGGAGCTCCTATAATTCACCCCTCCACTTT	CASSLPGWGSSYNSPLHF
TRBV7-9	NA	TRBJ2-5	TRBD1	TGTGCCAGCAGCCGCCGCACAGGGGGAGTAGAGACCCAGTACTTC	CASSRRTGGVETQYF
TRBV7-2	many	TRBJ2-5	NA	TGTGCCAGCAGCTCAGGGGGGGGTAACTTAGAGACCCAGTACTTC	CASSSGGGNLETQYF
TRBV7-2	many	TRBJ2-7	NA	TGTGCCAGCAGCCCGGCCGGGACCGAGCAGTACTTC	CASSPAGTEQYF
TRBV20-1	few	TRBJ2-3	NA	TGCAGTGCCAACGGGATGGTAACCCGCACAGATACGCAGTATTTT	CSANGMVTRTDTQYF
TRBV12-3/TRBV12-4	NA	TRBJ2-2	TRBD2	TGTGCCAGCAGTACGGGACTAGCGGCAAACACCGGGGAGCTGTTTTTT	CASSTGLAANTGELFF
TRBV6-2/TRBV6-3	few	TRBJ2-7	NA	TGTGCCAGCAATTCCCGGGAGCCCCTTGAGCAGTACTTC	CASNSREPLEQYF
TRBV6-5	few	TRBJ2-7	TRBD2	TGTGCCAGCACCCCCGGGGGGGGATTGGCCTACGAGCAGTACTTC	CASTPGGGLAYEQYF
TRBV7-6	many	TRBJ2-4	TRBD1	TGTGCCAGCAGCTTAGAAGGACAGGGAGAAAACATTCAGTACTTC	CASSLEGQGENIQYF
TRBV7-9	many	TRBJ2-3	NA	TGTGCCAGCAGCTCCGGGACACCGACCACAGATACGCAGTATTTT	CASSSGTPTTDTQYF
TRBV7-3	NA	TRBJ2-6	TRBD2	TGTGCCAGCAGCCCCCCGAGTCCGGGGGGGCCTGGGGCCAACGTCCTGACTTTC	CASSPPSPGGPGANVLTF
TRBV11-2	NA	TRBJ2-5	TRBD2	TGTGCCAGCAGCTCAGAACTAGCGGGCATCCAAGAGACCCAGTACTTC	CASSSELAGIQETQYF
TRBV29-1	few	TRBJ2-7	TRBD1	TGCAGCGTCGCCGGACAGGGGCGGCCCTACGAGCAGTACTTC	CSVAGQGRPYEQYF
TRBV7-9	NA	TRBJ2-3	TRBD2	TGTGCCAGCAGCACCACCTTCGGACTAGCGGGTCATAGCACAGATACGCAGTATTTT	CASSTTFGLAGHSTDTQYF
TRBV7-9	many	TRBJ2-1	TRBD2	TGTGCCAGCAGCTTTGCGGGGGGCTACAATGAGCAGTTCTTC	CASSFAGGYNEQFF
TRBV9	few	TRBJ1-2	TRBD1	TGTGCCAGCAGCGTAGGCAGCGGGGACAGCTATGGCTACACCTTC	CASSVGSGDSYGYTF